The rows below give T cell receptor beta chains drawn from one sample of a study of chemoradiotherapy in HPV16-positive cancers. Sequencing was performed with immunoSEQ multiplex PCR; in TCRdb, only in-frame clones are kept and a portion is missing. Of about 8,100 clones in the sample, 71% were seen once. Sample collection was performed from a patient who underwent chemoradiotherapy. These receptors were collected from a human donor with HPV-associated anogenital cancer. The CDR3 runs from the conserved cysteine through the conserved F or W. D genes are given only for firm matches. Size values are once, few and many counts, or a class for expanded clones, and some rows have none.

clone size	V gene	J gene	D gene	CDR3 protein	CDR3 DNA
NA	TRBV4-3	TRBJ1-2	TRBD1	CASSQVVSGTAWDGYTF	TGCGCCAGCAGCCAAGTGGTCTCCGGGACAGCCTGGGATGGCTACACCTTC
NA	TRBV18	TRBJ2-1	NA	CASSPDVQKGQFF	TGTGCCAGCTCACCCGATGTACAGAAGGGCCAATTCTTC
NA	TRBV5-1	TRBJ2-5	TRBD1	CASSYGTGGRETQYF	TGCGCCAGCAGCTACGGGACAGGGGGAAGGGAGACCCAGTACTTC
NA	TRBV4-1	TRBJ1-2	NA	CASSQGTGYYGYTF	TGCGCCAGCAGCCAGGGGACGGGATACTATGGCTACACCTTC
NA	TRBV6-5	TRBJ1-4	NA	CASSYAGINEKLFF	TGTGCCAGCAGTTACGCAGGGATTAATGAAAAACTGTTTTTT
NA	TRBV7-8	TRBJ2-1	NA	CASSLEGFGGEQFF	TGTGCCAGCAGCTTAGAGGGGTTTGGCGGTGAGCAGTTCTTC
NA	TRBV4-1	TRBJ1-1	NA	CASSQDPIGGGAWTEAFF	TGCGCCAGCAGCCAAGATCCGATCGGGGGGGGCGCATGGACTGAAGCTTTCTTT
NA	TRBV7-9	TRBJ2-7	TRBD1	CASSPPTGSYEQYF	TGTGCCAGCAGCCCACCGACAGGGTCTTACGAGCAGTACTTC
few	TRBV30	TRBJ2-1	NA	CAWSVVTDNEQFF	TGTGCCTGGAGTGTAGTTACGGACAATGAGCAGTTCTTC
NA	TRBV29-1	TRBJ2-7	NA	CSVGQSEGEQYF	TGCAGCGTTGGCCAGTCGGAGGGCGAGCAGTACTTC
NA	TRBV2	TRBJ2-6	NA	CASSDEQSGANVLTF	TGTGCCAGCAGTGACGAGCAGTCTGGGGCCAACGTCCTGACTTTC
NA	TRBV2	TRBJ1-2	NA	CASSYEAGYTF	TGTGCCAGCAGTTACGAGGCTGGCTACACCTTC
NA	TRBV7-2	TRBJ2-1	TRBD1	CASTSGTAYNEQFF	TGTGCCAGCACCTCCGGGACAGCATACAATGAGCAGTTCTTC
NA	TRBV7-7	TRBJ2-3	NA	CASSQGSPADTQYF	TGTGCTAGCAGCCAAGGGTCCCCCGCAGATACGCAGTATTTT
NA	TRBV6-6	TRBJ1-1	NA	CASSYSGINTEAFF	TGTGCCAGCAGTTACTCCGGGATAAACACTGAAGCTTTCTTT
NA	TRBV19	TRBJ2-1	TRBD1	CASSIQGQGDNEQFF	TGTGCCAGTAGTATACAGGGACAGGGGGACAATGAGCAGTTCTTC
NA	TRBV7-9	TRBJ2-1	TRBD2	CASGEGTSSYNEQFF	TGTGCCAGCGGGGAGGGGACGAGCTCCTACAATGAGCAGTTCTTC
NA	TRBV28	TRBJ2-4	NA	CASSLGGAKNIQYF	TGTGCCAGCAGCCTCGGAGGGGCCAAAAACATTCAGTACTTC
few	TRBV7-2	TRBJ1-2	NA	CASSLAGVSHGYTF	TGTGCCAGCAGCTTAGCGGGCGTCAGCCATGGCTACACCTTC
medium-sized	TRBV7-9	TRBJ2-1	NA	CASSLDNEQFF	TGTGCCAGCAGCTTGGACAATGAGCAGTTCTTC
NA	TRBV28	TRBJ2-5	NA	CASSLEPGAYQETQYF	TGTGCCAGCAGTTTAGAGCCGGGGGCCTACCAAGAGACCCAGTACTTC
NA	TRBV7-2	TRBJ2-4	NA	CASSLDRGIDIQYF	TGTGCCAGCAGCTTAGATAGGGGGATAGACATTCAGTACTTC
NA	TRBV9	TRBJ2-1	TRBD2	CASSVTPASGVYNEQFF	TGTGCCAGCAGCGTAACCCCCGCTAGCGGGGTGTACAATGAGCAGTTCTTC
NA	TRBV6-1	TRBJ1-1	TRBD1	CASSWDRENTEAFF	TGTGCCAGCAGCTGGGACAGGGAGAACACTGAAGCTTTCTTT
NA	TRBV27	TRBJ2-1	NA	CASSSNPGGLHNEQFF	TGTGCCAGCAGCTCCAACCCGGGGGGCCTACACAATGAGCAGTTCTTC
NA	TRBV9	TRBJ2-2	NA	CASSVEQNTGELFF	TGTGCCAGCAGCGTTGAGCAGAACACCGGGGAGCTGTTTTTT
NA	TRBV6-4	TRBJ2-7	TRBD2	CASRTAAGEYEQYF	TGTGCCAGCAGGACAGCAGCGGGGGAGTACGAGCAGTACTTC
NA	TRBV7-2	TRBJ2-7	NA	CASRSSGGGLSEQYF	TGTGCCAGCAGATCAAGTGGGGGCGGATTATCCGAGCAGTACTTC
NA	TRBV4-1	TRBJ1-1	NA	CASSLTTGPPDTEAFF	TGCGCCAGCAGCCTAACGACAGGCCCCCCTGACACTGAAGCTTTCTTT
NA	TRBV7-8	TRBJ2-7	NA	CASSSGGLSSYEQYF	TGTGCCAGCAGCTCCGGGGGTCTTAGCTCCTACGAGCAGTACTTC
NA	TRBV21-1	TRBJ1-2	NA	CASSNVWGQGVPFF	TGTGCCAGCAGCAACGTTTGGGGACAGGGAGTTCCTTTCTTC
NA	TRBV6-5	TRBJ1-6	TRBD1	CATQGASGRSPLHF	TGTGCCACCCAGGGGGCCTCAGGGCGTTCACCCCTCCACTTT
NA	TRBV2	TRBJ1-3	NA	CASRGNTIYF	TGTGCCAGCAGGGGAAACACCATATATTTT
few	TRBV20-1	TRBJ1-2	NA	CSGQGGYGYTF	TGCAGTGGGCAGGGTGGCTATGGCTACACCTTC
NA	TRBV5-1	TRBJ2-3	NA	CASSLWGNGPDTQYF	TGCGCCAGCAGCTTGTGGGGGAACGGGCCAGATACGCAGTATTTT
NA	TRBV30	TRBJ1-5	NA	CAWSVNTNQPQHF	TGTGCCTGGAGTGTAAACACTAATCAGCCCCAGCATTTT
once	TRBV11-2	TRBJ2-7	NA	CASSFNPGSYEQYF	TGTGCCAGCAGCTTTAATCCGGGCTCCTACGAGCAGTACTTC
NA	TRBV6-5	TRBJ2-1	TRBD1	CASRDRGNEQFF	TGTGCCAGTCGGGACAGGGGGAATGAGCAGTTCTTC
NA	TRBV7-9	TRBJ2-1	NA	CASSSWTRVDEQFF	TGTGCCAGCAGCTCCTGGACCCGGGTCGATGAGCAGTTCTTC
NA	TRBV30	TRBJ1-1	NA	CAWSADRNTEAFF	TGTGCCTGGAGCGCGGACAGAAACACTGAAGCTTTCTTT
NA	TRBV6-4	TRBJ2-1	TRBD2	CASSDYGGAGEQFF	TGTGCCAGCAGTGACTACGGGGGGGCAGGTGAGCAGTTCTTC
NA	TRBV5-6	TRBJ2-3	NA	CASSPLPTRPTDTQYF	TGTGCCAGCAGCCCCCTCCCGACGAGGCCCACAGATACGCAGTATTTT
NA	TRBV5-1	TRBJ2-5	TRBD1	CASSLWDSQETQYF	TGCGCCAGCAGCTTATGGGACAGTCAAGAGACCCAGTACTTC
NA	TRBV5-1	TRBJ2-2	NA	CASSYSNTGELFF	TGCGCCAGCAGTTACTCGAACACCGGGGAGCTGTTTTTT
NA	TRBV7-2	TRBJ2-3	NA	CASSLAWSDTQYF	TGTGCCAGCAGCTTAGCATGGTCCGATACGCAGTATTTT
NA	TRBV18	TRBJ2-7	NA	CASSPRTESYEQYF	TGTGCCAGCTCACCACGGACAGAGAGTTACGAGCAGTACTTC
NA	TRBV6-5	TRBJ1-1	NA	CASSYSRGNTEAFF	TGTGCCAGCAGTTACTCGAGGGGGAACACTGAAGCTTTCTTT
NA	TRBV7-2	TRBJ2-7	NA	CASSSGDLSYEQYF	TGTGCCAGCAGCTCCGGGGACCTTTCCTACGAGCAGTACTTC
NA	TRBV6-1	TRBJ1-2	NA	CASSEAGTNYGYTF	TGTGCCAGCAGTGAAGCCGGGACTAACTATGGCTACACCTTC
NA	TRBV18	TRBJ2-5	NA	CASSREVQETQYF	TGTGCCAGCTCAAGAGAGGTCCAAGAGACCCAGTACTTC
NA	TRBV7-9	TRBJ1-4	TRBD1	CASSRGTGFEKLFF	TGTGCCAGCAGCCGAGGGACAGGGTTTGAAAAACTGTTTTTT
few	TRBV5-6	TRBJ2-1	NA	CASSLPDNEQFF	TGTGCCAGCAGCTTGCCCGACAATGAGCAGTTCTTC
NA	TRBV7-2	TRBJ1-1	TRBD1	CASSLQGAGTEAFF	TGTGCCAGCAGCCTACAGGGGGCAGGCACTGAAGCTTTCTTT